The rows below give T cell receptor beta chains drawn from one sample of a study of shared clonotypes between healthy human individuals. Libraries were prepared by immunoSEQ multiplex PCR; TCRdb keeps only in-frame clonotypes and omits some of them. The sample has millions of clones, 85% to 95% seen once; the top ten hold approximately 0.13%. Source material: naive CD4+ T cells sorted from blood. These receptors were taken from a man between 18 and 35 years old in good health. Both conserved end residues are part of each CDR3. Each record gives: V gene, D gene, J gene, clone size, CDR3 protein, CDR3 DNA. The D gene is left open where the match is weak. Expanded clones get a size class; other rows say once, few or many, or leave the size out.

TRBV18	TRBD2	TRBJ2-2	-	CASSPPGTTKASTGELFF	TGTGCCAGCTCACCACCTGGGACTACCAAGGCGAGTACCGGGGAGCTGTTTTTT
TRBV30	-	TRBJ2-7	-	CAWSVRGSQVEQYF	TGTGCCTGGAGTGTACGGGGTAGTCAGGTCGAGCAGTACTTC
TRBV7-3	-	TRBJ1-1	-	CASSFQENTEAFF	TGTGCCAGCAGCTTTCAGGAGAACACTGAAGCTTTCTTT
TRBV5-1	TRBD1	TRBJ2-1	-	CASSSRTGGNNEQFF	TGCGCCAGCAGCTCCCGGACAGGGGGGAACAATGAGCAGTTCTTC
TRBV19	-	TRBJ1-6	-	CASNTVRNSPLHF	TGTGCCAGTAACACAGTTCGTAATTCACCCCTCCACTTT
TRBV10-2	TRBD2	TRBJ2-3	once	CASSVLASGSAYF	TGCGCCAGCAGTGTCTTAGCTAGCGGGAGCGCGTATTTT
TRBV11-2	TRBD1	TRBJ1-3	-	CASSREGASGNTIYF	TGTGCCAGCAGCCGAGAGGGGGCCTCTGGAAACACCATATATTTT
TRBV11-3	-	TRBJ2-7	-	CASSLRSSYEQYF	TGTGCCAGCAGCTTAAGAAGCTCCTACGAGCAGTACTTC
TRBV28	-	TRBJ2-7	-	CASSPRGAEQYF	TGTGCCAGCAGTCCCAGGGGTGCCGAGCAGTACTTC
TRBV10-3	-	TRBJ2-7	once	CAISEPGTPYEQYF	TGTGCCATCAGTGAGCCCGGGACCCCCTACGAGCAGTACTTC
TRBV11-2	TRBD2	TRBJ2-1	-	CASSLLAGVSWDEQFF	TGTGCCAGCAGCTTACTTGCGGGAGTCTCCTGGGATGAGCAGTTCTTC
TRBV4-1	TRBD1	TRBJ1-1	-	CASSQRDRGWEGAFF	TGCGCCAGCAGCCAGCGGGACAGGGGTTGGGAGGGAGCTTTCTTT
TRBV28	-	TRBJ1-5	-	CASSGGQWINANQPQHF	TGTGCCAGCAGTGGGGGGCAGTGGATAAACGCCAATCAGCCCCAGCATTTT
TRBV29-1	-	TRBJ2-3	-	CPYLDTQYF	TGCCCTTATCTGGATACGCAGTATTTT
TRBV7-2	-	TRBJ2-5	-	CASSLGARDGQETQYF	TGTGCCAGCAGCTTGGGGGCCCGGGACGGCCAAGAGACCCAGTACTTC
TRBV2	-	TRBJ2-2	-	CASSEGILGTGELFF	TGTGCCAGCAGTGAAGGGATTTTGGGCACCGGGGAGCTGTTTTTT
TRBV18	-	TRBJ1-1	-	CASSPDGWGAGNTEAFF	TGTGCCAGCTCACCCGATGGATGGGGGGCAGGGAACACTGAAGCTTTCTTT
TRBV5-1	-	TRBJ2-6	-	CASSLLSTRHLQGERANVLTF	TGCGCCAGCAGCTTGTTATCCACGCGGCATCTGCAGGGAGAAAGGGCCAACGTCCTGACTTTC
TRBV5-1	TRBD1	TRBJ2-1	-	CAGSLPGTGVWNEQFF	TGCGCCGGCAGCTTACCCGGGACAGGGGTTTGGAATGAGCAGTTCTTC
TRBV7-9	-	TRBJ1-1	-	CASSRSGGNTEAFF	TGTGCCAGCAGCCGTTCCGGGGGGAACACTGAAGCTTTCTTT
TRBV5-4	TRBD2	TRBJ2-7	-	CASSLPGTIYEQYF	TGTGCCAGCAGCCTACCTGGGACTATCTACGAGCAGTACTTC
TRBV5-1	-	TRBJ2-3	-	CASLMGSPSTDTQYF	TGCGCCTCTCTGATGGGGAGCCCTTCCACAGATACGCAGTATTTT
TRBV2	-	TRBJ1-2	-	CASSLVARANYGYTF	TGTGCCAGCAGTTTAGTAGCGAGGGCTAACTATGGCTACACCTTC
TRBV2	-	TRBJ2-5	-	CASSAVTGETQYF	TGTGCCAGCAGTGCTGTGACAGGAGAGACCCAGTACTTC
TRBV29-1	-	TRBJ2-2	-	CSVGGGSNTGELFF	TGCAGCGTTGGGGGCGGTTCGAACACCGGGGAGCTGTTTTTT
TRBV11-2	-	TRBJ1-6	-	CASSRGLNSPLHF	TGTGCCAGCAGCCGGGGACTTAATTCACCCCTCCACTTT
TRBV5-8	-	TRBJ1-2	-	CASNAPRKTYGYTF	TGTGCCAGCAATGCACCACGAAAGACCTATGGCTACACCTTC
TRBV7-2	-	TRBJ1-1	-	CASSSFRGIGESEAFF	TGTGCCAGCAGCTCCTTTAGGGGGATAGGGGAGTCTGAAGCTTTCTTT
TRBV15	TRBD1	TRBJ1-5	-	CATRTGGQGFQSNQPQHF	TGTGCCACCAGGACTGGGGGACAGGGGTTTCAGAGCAATCAGCCCCAGCATTTT
TRBV10-3	-	TRBJ2-7	-	CAISDLDQDYEQYF	TGTGCCATCAGTGATTTAGACCAGGACTACGAGCAGTACTTC
TRBV6-5	-	TRBJ2-7	-	CASSYGLTYEQYF	TGTGCCAGCAGTTATGGACTCACCTACGAGCAGTACTTC
TRBV23-1	-	TRBJ2-7	-	CASSQSLWRGHYEQYF	TGCGCCAGCAGTCAATCGCTATGGAGGGGGCACTACGAGCAGTACTTC
TRBV10-3	-	TRBJ1-6	-	CAISEFGDTIMNSPLHF	TGTGCCATCAGTGAGTTCGGGGACACCATAATGAATTCACCCCTCCACTTT
TRBV6-1	TRBD1	TRBJ1-1	-	CASSALGTGGVEAFF	TGTGCCAGCAGTGCTCTCGGGACAGGGGGCGTTGAAGCTTTCTTT
TRBV5-1	-	TRBJ2-1	-	CASSLEAAENEQFF	TGCGCCAGCAGCTTGGAGGCTGCCGAAAATGAGCAGTTCTTC
TRBV30	-	TRBJ1-2	once	CAWSVPQGRYTF	TGTGCCTGGAGTGTCCCACAGGGACGCTACACCTTC
TRBV7-2	TRBD2	TRBJ2-3	-	CASILTSGSTDTQYF	TGTGCCAGCATTCTGACTAGCGGGTCCACAGATACGCAGTATTTT
TRBV14	-	TRBJ2-7	-	CASSQGVSAHEQYF	TGTGCCAGCAGCCAAGGGGTATCTGCCCACGAGCAGTACTTC
TRBV19	-	TRBJ1-6	-	CASSIEVSNNSPLHF	TGTGCCAGTAGTATAGAGGTTTCGAATAATTCACCCCTCCACTTT
TRBV19	-	TRBJ1-2	-	CASRGWAKGDTNYGYTF	TGTGCCAGTAGAGGGTGGGCAAAGGGAGATACTAACTATGGCTACACCTTC
TRBV28	TRBD1	TRBJ1-1	once	CASSAGYRGRTEAFF	TGTGCCAGCAGTGCTGGGTACAGGGGTAGGACTGAAGCTTTCTTT
TRBV27	-	TRBJ2-1	-	CASSPWTSNEQFF	TGTGCCAGCAGTCCTTGGACATCCAATGAGCAGTTCTTC
TRBV29-1	TRBD1	TRBJ1-2	-	CSVERTGVYGYTF	TGCAGCGTTGAGCGGACAGGTGTCTATGGCTACACCTTC
TRBV10-3	-	TRBJ2-1	-	CAISESGSSYNEQFF	TGTGCCATCAGTGAGAGCGGAAGCTCCTACAATGAGCAGTTCTTC
TRBV2	TRBD1	TRBJ2-7	-	CASSETGSAYEQYF	TGTGCCAGCAGTGAGACAGGGAGCGCCTACGAGCAGTACTTC
TRBV6-4	-	TRBJ2-3	-	CASSLSGANPGTQYF	TGTGCCAGCAGTCTCTCAGGGGCCAACCCCGGTACGCAGTATTTT
TRBV18	-	TRBJ2-7	once	CASSPSYSYEQYF	TGTGCCAGCTCACCCTCCTATTCCTACGAGCAGTACTTC
TRBV5-5	TRBD1	TRBJ1-1	-	CASSFGTANTEAFF	TGTGCCAGCAGCTTTGGGACAGCTAACACTGAAGCTTTCTTT
TRBV6-5	-	TRBJ1-6	-	CASSYGAGSATGPLHF	TGTGCCAGCAGTTATGGGGCAGGGAGCGCAACAGGACCCCTCCACTTT